The clone carrying this TCR beta chain has just a few counts. What it recognizes is unknown. This record comes from a study of vaccination and CD4 T cells after COVID-19. Between the trimmed V and J ends, which lost 3 bases and 0 bases, there was a span of 20 bases. The CDR3 contains 18 residues. The germline gives CDR1 MDHEN, CDR2 SYDVKM. The Oncomine TCR Beta short-read assay was what sequenced the DNA obtained from cultured CD4+ T cells. Genomic DNA was taken out of cultured CD4+ T cells by extraction. TCRdb processed the PCR reads anew with MiXCR; each CDR3 protein has one entry. The data contain approximately 25,000 distinct CDR3 sequences, 25% to 35% of them singletons. Time point defined: late sampling 161 to 241 days after vaccination in three convalescent patients. Treatment indicated: roughly 10-day PBMC culture with coronavirus spike peptide pools or control peptides (ViraFEST assay). Positive PCR dates ranged from March to December 2020; these dates predated US Alpha, Beta and Delta variants. IL-2 at 9.5 to 10 IU/ml and peptide pools at roughly 9.1 ug/ml were added to PBMCs cultured at a few million per well. Half the medium was replaced with fresh IL-2 medium on days 3 and 7.

This sequence joins TRBV28 and TRBJ1-2; weak D call: TRBD1 (6 bases). The clonotype comes from a human donor who had recovered from COVID-19. Sequencing was performed on CD4+ T cells from blood, cultured in vitro, taken about 7 months after SARS-CoV-2 vaccination. The CDR3 DNA follows: TGTGCCAGCAGTTTCGCGGACAGTCCGAGGGGAGCTAACTATGGCTACACCTTC. This encodes CASSFADSPRGANYGYTF.